This TCR beta chain came from a study of blood T cells in healthy people across ages. Each donor's blood draw was approximately 10 milliliters of peripheral blood. PBMCs numbering at least 6 million were isolated per sample. Sample-barcoded 5' priming and a J-beta primer mix drove a second PCR of about 6 to 12 cycles. Each cDNA was tagged by a template-switch adaptor containing 12 random nucleotides. TCRdb re-called the 5' RACE reads with MiXCR, one entry per CDR3 protein. The sample yields some 1.7 million distinct CDR3 sequences, 28% seen once. Details on this clonotype: The antigen is undetermined.

The junction had 14 bases not matched to a gene; V was cut back by 8 bases and J by 3 bases. The CDR3 is 16 residues long. Germline CDR1 is ENHRY and CDR2 is SYGVKD. Study-wide findings and caveats: Diversity was higher, and naive CD4+ cells more numerous, in long-lived donors than in aged donors.

The V and J genes are TRBV10-3 and TRBJ2-3; the match to TRBD1 covers 7 bases. The specimen sequenced was blood. The sequence was collected from a woman aged 25 to 39 in good health. The CDR3 loop reads CAIGGATGLRTDTQYF. CDR3 nucleotides: TGTGCCATCGGAGGAGCGACAGGGTTAAGGACAGATACGCAGTATTTT.